This TCR beta chain appears in the sequencing data of a study of blood T cell repertoires in COVID-19 (dated by TCRdb to the early 2020s). At the level of the whole study: Samples covering the acute and convalescent phases of COVID-19 were provided by collaborators in the United States, Italy and Spain. The material from the prospective study consisted of cDNA or gDNA derived from T cells, B-cell-depleted T cells, or PBMCs. Subjects who had been exposed to COVID-19, were actively infected with it, or had recovered from it provided the deeply sampled blood TCRbeta repertoires that made up the dataset. The repertoires were made available in a free public database intended to serve as a resource for research on the immune response to SARS-CoV-2. The samples were drawn from the first 160 participants of the ongoing ImmuneRACE study and from some 1,300 subjects provided by 6 global collaborators. A de-identified subject ID, COVID-19 status, age in years and sex were almost always included in the sample metadata. HLA class I and class II types, where available, came from metadata supplied by the sample provider rather than from assay-based typing. General conclusions and limits of the study: The amount of clinical and demographic metadata varied by source and participant and was provided uncurated.

V and J are truncated by 7 bases and 5 bases respectively, leaving an intervening sequence of 19 bases. As encoded in the germline V gene, CDR1 is SGHNT while CDR2 is YENEEA. Including cysteine and phenylalanine, the CDR3 has 15 amino acids. Left in the record is the CDR3 DNA by itself, 45 bases read in frame from the first base. Enrolling through a virtual design, the prospective study's participants ranged in age from roughly 18 to 90 years and lived across roughly 23 United States geographic areas. In the prospective study, cohorts were assigned on the basis of participant-reported clinical history obtained from a screening survey and a study questionnaire. In the prospective study, whole blood, serum and a nasopharyngeal or oropharyngeal swab were collected from each participant by mobile phlebotomists. Prospective study participants could optionally give additional blood draws and questionnaires over an approximately 2-month period. Blood samples from the prospective study were shipped frozen or at room temperature prior to DNA extraction.

With regard to this clone: There is no known antigen for this receptor. Base qualities were left out, and no much larger clone turns up one base away.

TCRbeta CDR3 regions were amplified from genomic DNA by means of the immunoSEQ Assay, a bias-controlled multiplex PCR. The authors processed their data as follows. Within the assay, amplification of reference gene primers was used to estimate how many nucleated cells each sample contained. Sequence reads were collapsed and filtered to measure the absolute abundance of every unique TCRbeta CDR3 rearrangement. For each sample, productive Simpson clonality was calculated as the square root of Simpson's diversity index across productive rearrangements. Here the immuneACCESS table is served through TCRdb, limited to in-frame sequences with V and J called. Missing clones are a known gap in these copies; in checked studies unresolved V genes cover under half, and the rest lacks a known reason. From that table come the V and J calls and clone size; the DNA was used to work out D and trimming. This sample comprises some 220,000 clones, 80% to 90% of them detected only once. The biggest ten clones account for about 3.3% of the sample.

The V and J genes are TRBV11-3 and TRBJ2-3, with TRBD2 as a weak D call on 6 bases. This TCR came from a woman aged 18-29 years in a cohort exposed to, infected with or recovered from COVID-19 (not recorded which). The sample was PBMCs or T cells enriched from blood (not recorded which). The CDR3 protein: CASTLTVLGGDTQYF. The sequence in DNA is TGTGCCAGCACCCTTACTGTCCTGGGGGGAGATACGCAGTATTTT.